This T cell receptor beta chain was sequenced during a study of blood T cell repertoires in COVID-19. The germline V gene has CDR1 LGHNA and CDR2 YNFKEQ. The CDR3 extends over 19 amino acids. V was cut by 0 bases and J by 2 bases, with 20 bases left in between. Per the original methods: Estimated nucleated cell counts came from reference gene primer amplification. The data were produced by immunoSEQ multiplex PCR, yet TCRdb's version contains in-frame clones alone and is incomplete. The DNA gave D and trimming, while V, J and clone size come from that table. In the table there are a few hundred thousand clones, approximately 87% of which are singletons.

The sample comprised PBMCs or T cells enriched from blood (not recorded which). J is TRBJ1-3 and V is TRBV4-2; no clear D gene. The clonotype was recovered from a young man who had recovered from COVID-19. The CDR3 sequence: CASSQDTTRGGEAGNTIYF. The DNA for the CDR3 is TGTGCCAGCAGCCAAGACACCACTCGTGGAGGAGAGGCTGGAAACACCATATATTTT.